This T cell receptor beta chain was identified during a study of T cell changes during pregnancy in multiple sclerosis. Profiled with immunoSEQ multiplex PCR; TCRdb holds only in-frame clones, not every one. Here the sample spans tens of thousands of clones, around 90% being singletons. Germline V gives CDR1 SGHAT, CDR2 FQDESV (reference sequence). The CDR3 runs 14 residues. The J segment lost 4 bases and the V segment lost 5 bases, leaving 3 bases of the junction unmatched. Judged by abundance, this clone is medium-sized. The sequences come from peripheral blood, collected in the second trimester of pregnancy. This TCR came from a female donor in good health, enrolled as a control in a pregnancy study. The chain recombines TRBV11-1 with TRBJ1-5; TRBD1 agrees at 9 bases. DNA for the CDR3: TGTGCCAGCAGCCTCGGACAGGGGAATCAGCCCCAGCATTTT. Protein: CASSLGQGNQPQHF.